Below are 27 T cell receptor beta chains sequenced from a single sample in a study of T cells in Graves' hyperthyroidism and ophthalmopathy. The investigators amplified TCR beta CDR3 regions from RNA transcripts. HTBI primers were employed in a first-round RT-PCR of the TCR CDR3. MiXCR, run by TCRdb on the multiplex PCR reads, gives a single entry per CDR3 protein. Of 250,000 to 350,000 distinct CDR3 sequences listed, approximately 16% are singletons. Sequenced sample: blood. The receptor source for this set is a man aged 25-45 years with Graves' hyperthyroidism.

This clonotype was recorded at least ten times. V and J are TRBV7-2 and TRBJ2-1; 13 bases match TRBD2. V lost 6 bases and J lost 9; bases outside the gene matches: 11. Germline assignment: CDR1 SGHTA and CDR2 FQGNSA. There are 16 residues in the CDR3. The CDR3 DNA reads TGTGCCAGCAGTCCCGACGGACTAGCGGGAGCCTTTGAGCAGTTCTTC. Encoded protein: CASSPDGLAGAFEQFF.

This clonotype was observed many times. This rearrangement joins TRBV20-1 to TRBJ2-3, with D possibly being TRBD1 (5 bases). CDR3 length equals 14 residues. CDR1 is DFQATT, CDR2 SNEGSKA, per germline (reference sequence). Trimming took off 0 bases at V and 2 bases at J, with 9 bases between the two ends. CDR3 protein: CSAREFRDTDTQYF. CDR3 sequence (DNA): TGCAGTGCTAGAGAGTTCAGGGACACAGATACGCAGTATTTT.

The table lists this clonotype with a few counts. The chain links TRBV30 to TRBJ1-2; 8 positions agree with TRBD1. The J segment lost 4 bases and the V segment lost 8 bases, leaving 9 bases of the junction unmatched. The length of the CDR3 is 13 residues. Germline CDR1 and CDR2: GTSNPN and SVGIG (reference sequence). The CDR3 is CATFGQGLYGYTF. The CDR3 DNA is TGTGCCACCTTCGGACAGGGCCTCTATGGCTACACCTTC.

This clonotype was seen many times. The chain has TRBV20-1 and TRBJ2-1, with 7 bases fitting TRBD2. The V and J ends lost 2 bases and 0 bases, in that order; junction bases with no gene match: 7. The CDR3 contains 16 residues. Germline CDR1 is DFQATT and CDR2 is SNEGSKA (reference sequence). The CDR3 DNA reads TGCAGTGCTAGATCAAGCGGGATCAGCTCCTACAATGAGCAGTTCTTC. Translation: CSARSSGISSYNEQFF.

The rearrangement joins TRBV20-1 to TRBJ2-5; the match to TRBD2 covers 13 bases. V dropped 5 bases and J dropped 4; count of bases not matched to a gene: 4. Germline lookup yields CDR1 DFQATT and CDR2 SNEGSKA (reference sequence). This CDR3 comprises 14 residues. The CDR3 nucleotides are TGCAGTGCTGGACTAGCGGGAGTTGGAGAGACCCAGTACTTC. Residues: CSAGLAGVGETQYF.

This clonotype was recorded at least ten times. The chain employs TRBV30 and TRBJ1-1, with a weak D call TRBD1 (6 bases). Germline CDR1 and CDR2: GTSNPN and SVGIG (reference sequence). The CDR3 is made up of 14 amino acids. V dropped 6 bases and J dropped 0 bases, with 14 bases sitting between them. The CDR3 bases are TGTGCCTGCAGGGGCCTTGCCCTGAACACTGAAGCTTTCTTT. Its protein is CACRGLALNTEAFF. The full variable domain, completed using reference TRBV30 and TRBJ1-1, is SQTIHQWPATLVQPVGSPLSLECTVEGTSNPNLYWYRQAAGRGLQLLFYSVGIGQISSEVPQNLSASRPQDRQFILSSKKLLLSDSGFYLCACRGLALNTEAFFGQGTRLTVV.

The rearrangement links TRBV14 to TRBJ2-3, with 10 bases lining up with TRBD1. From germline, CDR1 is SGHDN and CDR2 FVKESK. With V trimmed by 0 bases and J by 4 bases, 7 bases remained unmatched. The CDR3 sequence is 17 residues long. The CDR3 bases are TGTGCCAGCAGCCAAGACCGGGGACAGGGGATACCAGATACGCAGTATTTT. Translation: CASSQDRGQGIPDTQYF.

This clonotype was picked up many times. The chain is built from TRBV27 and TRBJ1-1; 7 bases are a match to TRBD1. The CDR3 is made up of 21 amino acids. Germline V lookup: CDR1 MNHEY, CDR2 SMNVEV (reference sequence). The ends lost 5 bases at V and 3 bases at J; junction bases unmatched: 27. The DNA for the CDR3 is TGTGCCAGCAGTCTAGCACCCACAGTCGACAGGGCGCTTATCCACGACACTGAAGCTTTCTTT. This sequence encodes CASSLAPTVDRALIHDTEAFF.

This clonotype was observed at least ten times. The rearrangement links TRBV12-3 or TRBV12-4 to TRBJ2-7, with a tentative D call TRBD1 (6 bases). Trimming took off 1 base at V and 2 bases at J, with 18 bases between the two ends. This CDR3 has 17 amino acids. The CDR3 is CASSLGEQTGRPYEQYF. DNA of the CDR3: TGTGCCAGCAGTTTAGGGGAACAGACAGGAAGACCCTACGAGCAGTACTTC.

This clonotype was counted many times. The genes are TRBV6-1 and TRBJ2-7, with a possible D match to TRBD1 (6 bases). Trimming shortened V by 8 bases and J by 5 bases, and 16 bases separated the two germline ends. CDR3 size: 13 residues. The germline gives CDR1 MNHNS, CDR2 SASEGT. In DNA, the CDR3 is TGTGCCAGCGGTCGGACAGTAGTCCACGAGCAGTACTTC. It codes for CASGRTVVHEQYF.

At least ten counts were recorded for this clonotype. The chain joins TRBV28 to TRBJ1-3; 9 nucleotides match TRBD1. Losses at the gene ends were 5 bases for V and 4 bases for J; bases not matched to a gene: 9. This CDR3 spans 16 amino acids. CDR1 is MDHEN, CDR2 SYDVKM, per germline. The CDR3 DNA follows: TGTGCCAGCAGTCCACCACAGGGGGCGGGGGGAAACACCATATATTTT. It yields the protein CASSPPQGAGGNTIYF.

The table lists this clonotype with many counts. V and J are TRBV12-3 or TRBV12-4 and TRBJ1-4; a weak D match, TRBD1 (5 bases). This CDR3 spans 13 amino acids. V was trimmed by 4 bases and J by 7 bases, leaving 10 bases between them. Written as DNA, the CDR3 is TGTGCCAGCAGTTGGGACCGGGGTGAAAAACTGTTTTTT. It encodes CASSWDRGEKLFF.

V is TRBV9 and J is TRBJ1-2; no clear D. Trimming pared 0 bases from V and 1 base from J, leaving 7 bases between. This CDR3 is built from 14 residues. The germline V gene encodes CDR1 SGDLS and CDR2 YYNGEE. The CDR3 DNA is TGTGCCAGCAGCGTAGGGAGTTTTAACTATGGCTACACCTTC. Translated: CASSVGSFNYGYTF.

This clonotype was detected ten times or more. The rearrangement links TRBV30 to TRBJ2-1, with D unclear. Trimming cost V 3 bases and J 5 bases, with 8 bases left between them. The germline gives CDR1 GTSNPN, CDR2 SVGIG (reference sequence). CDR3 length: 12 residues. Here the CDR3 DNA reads TGTGCCTGGAGCCCAACGCACAATGAGCAGTTCTTC. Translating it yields CAWSPTHNEQFF.

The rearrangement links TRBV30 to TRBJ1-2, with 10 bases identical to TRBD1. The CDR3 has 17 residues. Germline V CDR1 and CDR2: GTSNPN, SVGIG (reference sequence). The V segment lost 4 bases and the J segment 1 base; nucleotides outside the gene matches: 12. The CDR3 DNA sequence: TGTGCCTGGACTACACCGGGACAGGGGCGCAATAACTATGGCTACACCTTC. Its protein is CAWTTPGQGRNNYGYTF.

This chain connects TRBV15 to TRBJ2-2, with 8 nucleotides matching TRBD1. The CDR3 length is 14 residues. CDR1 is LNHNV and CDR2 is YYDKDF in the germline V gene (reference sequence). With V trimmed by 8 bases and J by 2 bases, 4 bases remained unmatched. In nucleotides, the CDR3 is TGTGCCACCGGACAGGGTTTTAACACCGGGGAGCTGTTTTTT. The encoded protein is CATGQGFNTGELFF.

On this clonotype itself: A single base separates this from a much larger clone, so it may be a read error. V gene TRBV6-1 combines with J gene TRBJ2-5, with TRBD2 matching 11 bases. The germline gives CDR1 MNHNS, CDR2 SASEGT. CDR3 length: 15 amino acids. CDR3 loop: CAGSVLAGEPGTQYF. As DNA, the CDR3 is TGTGCCGGCAGTGTACTAGCGGGAGAGCCGGGGACCCAGTACTTC.

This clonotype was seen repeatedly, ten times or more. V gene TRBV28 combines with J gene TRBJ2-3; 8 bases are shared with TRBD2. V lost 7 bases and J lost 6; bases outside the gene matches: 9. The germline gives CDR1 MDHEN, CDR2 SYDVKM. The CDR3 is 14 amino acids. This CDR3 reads CASTSSGATDTQYF. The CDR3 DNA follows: TGTGCCAGCACGAGTAGCGGGGCGACCGATACGCAGTATTTT.

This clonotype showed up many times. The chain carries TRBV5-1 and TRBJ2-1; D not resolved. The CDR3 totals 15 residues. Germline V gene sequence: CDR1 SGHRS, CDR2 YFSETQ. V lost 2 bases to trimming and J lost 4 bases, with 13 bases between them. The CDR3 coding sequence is TGCGCCAGCAGCTTAGTCACAGTCTTTTACAATGAGCAGTTCTTC. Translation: CASSLVTVFYNEQFF.

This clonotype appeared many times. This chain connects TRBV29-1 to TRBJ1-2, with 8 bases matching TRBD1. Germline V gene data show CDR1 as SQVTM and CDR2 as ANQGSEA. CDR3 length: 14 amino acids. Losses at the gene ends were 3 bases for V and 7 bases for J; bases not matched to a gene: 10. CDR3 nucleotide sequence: TGCAGCGTTGACCACTCGCCAGGGGGCGTTGGCTACACCTTC. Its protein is CSVDHSPGGVGYTF.

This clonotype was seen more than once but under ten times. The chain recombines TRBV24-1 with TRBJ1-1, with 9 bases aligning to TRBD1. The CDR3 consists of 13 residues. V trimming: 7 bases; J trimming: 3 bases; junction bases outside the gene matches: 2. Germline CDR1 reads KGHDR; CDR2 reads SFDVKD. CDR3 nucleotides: TGTGCCACCAGACAGGGGGCTCACACTGAAGCTTTCTTT. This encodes CATRQGAHTEAFF.

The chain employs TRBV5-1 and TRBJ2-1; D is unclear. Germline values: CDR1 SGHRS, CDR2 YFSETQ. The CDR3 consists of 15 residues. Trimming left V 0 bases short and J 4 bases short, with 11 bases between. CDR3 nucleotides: TGCGCCAGCAGCTTGGTTCCGGACCTGTACAATGAGCAGTTCTTC. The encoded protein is CASSLVPDLYNEQFF.

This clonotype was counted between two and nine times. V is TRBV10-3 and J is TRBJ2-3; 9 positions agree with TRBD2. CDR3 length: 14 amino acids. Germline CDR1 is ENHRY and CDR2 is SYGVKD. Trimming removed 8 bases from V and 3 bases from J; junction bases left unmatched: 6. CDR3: CAIGRLAVTDTQYF. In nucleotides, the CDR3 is TGTGCCATCGGGCGACTAGCGGTGACAGATACGCAGTATTTT.

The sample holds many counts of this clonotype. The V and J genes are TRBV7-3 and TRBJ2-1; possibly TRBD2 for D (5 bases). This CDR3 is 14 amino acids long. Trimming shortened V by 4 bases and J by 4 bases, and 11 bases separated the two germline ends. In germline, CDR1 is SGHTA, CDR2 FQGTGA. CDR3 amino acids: CASSYRTGYNEQFF. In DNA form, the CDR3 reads TGTGCCAGCAGCTACCGGACGGGGTACAATGAGCAGTTCTTC.

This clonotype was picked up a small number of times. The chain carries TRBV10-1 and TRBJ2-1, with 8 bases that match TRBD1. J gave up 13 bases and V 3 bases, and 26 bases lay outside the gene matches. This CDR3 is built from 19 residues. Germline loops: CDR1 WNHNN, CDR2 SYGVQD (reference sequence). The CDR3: CASSDPGAPGTGGSPEQFF. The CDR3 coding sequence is TGCGCCAGCAGTGATCCCGGCGCCCCCGGGACAGGAGGATCTCCTGAACAGTTCTTC.

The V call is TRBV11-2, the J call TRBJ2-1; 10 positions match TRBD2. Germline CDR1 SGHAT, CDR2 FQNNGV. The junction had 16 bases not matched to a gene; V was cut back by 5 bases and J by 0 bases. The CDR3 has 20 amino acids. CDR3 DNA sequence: TGTGCCAGCAGCGCTTCCTCCGGCCATTCTAGCGGGAGCTCCTACAATGAGCAGTTCTTC. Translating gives CASSASSGHSSGSSYNEQFF.

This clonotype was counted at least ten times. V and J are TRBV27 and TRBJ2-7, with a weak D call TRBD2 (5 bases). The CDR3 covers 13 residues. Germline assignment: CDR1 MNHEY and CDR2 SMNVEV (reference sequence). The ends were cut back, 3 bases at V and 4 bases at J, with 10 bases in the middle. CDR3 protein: CASSFRGNYEQYF. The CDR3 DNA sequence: TGTGCCAGCAGTTTCCGGGGAAATTACGAGCAGTACTTC.